This TCR beta chain was found in a study of blood T cells in healthy people across ages. Unmatched junction bases numbered 4, after V lost 2 bases and J lost 7 bases. The CDR3 has 14 amino acids. CDR1 is LGHNA and CDR2 is YSLEER in the germline V gene. A second PCR of about 7 to 12 cycles used a sample-barcoded 5' primer and a J-beta primer mix. TCRdb re-derived calls from the 5' RACE reads in MiXCR, one entry per CDR3 protein. The sample carries under 850,000 distinct CDR3 sequences, about 36% recorded once. The sequenced material came from blood. This receptor was obtained from a man younger than 35 in good health. The J gene is TRBJ2-2, the V gene TRBV4-3; the match to TRBD2 covers 7 bases. CDR3 residues: CASSQFLAGGELFF. The CDR3 coding sequence is TGCGCCAGCAGCCAATTTTTAGCGGGCGGGGAGCTGTTTTTT.